This T cell receptor beta chain came from a study of early T cells in non-severe SARS-CoV-2 infection. Study as a whole: Chains were unpaired, as sequencing was done on bulk RNA from unsorted whole blood. Study-level findings and limits: VDJdb-based annotation leaned toward anti-spike CD8 responses and missed private and CD4 specificities.

In the library, individual cDNA molecules carried attached unique molecular identifiers. TCRdb ran MiXCR on the 5' RACE reads and lists one entry per CDR3 protein. The sample shows 90,000 to 130,000 distinct CDR3 sequences, roughly an eighth of them seen only once. The CDR3 loop spans 12 amino acids. Per the germline V gene, CDR1 is MNHEY and CDR2 is SMNVEV (reference sequence). The V end was cut by 5 bases, the J end by 10 bases, with 9 bases between. Points on this clonotype: The antigen remains undetermined.

The specimen was whole blood, collected at baseline. The chain carries TRBV27 and TRBJ1-6; D is undetermined. The sequence was obtained from an adult who was a healthcare worker with PCR-confirmed SARS-CoV-2 infection or an uninfected control (not recorded which). The CDR3 loop reads CASSPPGSPLHF. The CDR3 bases are TGTGCCAGCAGTCCCCCAGGATCACCCCTCCACTTT.